This entry lists 28 T cell receptor beta chains sequenced from one sample in a study of shared clonotypes between healthy human individuals (dated by TCRdb to about 2020). Receptor amplification or capture employed the immunoSEQ multiplex PCR assay. The table comes from immuneACCESS by way of TCRdb, which keeps in-frame sequences with V and J called. Part of the clones is missing from these tables; in studies checked, under half for an unresolved V gene and the rest for unknown reasons. Present in this sample are under 550,000 clones, 90% to 97% of which were seen just once. 0.05% to 0.07% of the sample comes from the top ten. Input material: naive CD4+ T cells sorted from blood. Explained via the paper, the cell subset or site label denotes: CD45RA+ positively selected. These receptors were obtained from a woman aged 25 to 39 in good health.

The chain has TRBV18 and TRBJ1-5, with 9 positions matching TRBD1. This CDR3 comprises 15 residues. In germline, CDR1 is KGHSH, CDR2 LQKENI. V lost 4 bases and J lost 3; bases outside the gene matches: 4. The CDR3: CASSLQGANNQPQHF. CDR3 DNA: TGTGCCAGCTCACTACAGGGGGCGAACAATCAGCCCCAGCATTTT.

The V call is TRBV7-8, the J call TRBJ2-7; 7 bases match TRBD2. Unmatched junction bases numbered 12, after V lost 5 bases and J lost 5 bases. The CDR3 runs 15 residues. Per the germline V gene, CDR1 is SGHVS and CDR2 is FQNEAQ. CDR3 DNA: TGTGCCAGCAGCGAGGGACCCGGCGGGAGTAACGAGCAGTACTTC. It specifies CASSEGPGGSNEQYF.

The chain is built from TRBV5-1 and TRBJ2-1; 10 bases map to TRBD2. The trim removed 2 bases at V and 3 bases at J, leaving 2 bases unmatched. The germline CDR1 and CDR2 sequences are SGHRS and YFSETQ. This CDR3 is built from 15 residues. This chain's CDR3 is CASSFSSGGYNEQFF. The CDR3 region has the DNA TGCGCCAGCAGCTTTTCTAGCGGGGGCTACAATGAGCAGTTCTTC.

V gene TRBV11-2 combines with J gene TRBJ1-3, with TRBD1 as a possible D gene (5 bases). The V gene lost 2 bases and the J gene lost 0 bases, with 17 bases spanning the gap. Per the germline V gene, CDR1 is SGHAT and CDR2 is FQNNGV. CDR3 length: 18 amino acids. The CDR3 sequence: CASSLTSGKGISGNTIYF. The CDR3 DNA reads as TGTGCCAGCAGCTTAACGTCAGGGAAAGGTATCTCTGGAAACACCATATATTTT.

This clone was recorded only once. V gene TRBV11-2 combines with J gene TRBJ2-7; 11 bases align to TRBD2. Germline values: CDR1 SGHAT, CDR2 FQNNGV. The CDR3 runs to 17 residues. V lost 5 bases and J lost 0; bases outside the gene matches: 9. CDR3 protein: CASSRLTGTSGSYEQYF. The CDR3 DNA sequence: TGTGCCAGCAGCAGACTGACCGGGACTAGCGGCTCCTACGAGCAGTACTTC.

The genes are TRBV18 and TRBJ2-6; D gene ambiguous. Trimming left V 3 bases short and J 8 bases short, with 14 bases between. The CDR3 covers 15 residues. In germline, CDR1 is KGHSH, CDR2 LQKENI. The CDR3 DNA reads TGTGCCAGCTCACCGGCGGCAGTACCGACCAACGTCCTGACTTTC. Translating it yields CASSPAAVPTNVLTF.

The V call is TRBV7-8, the J call TRBJ2-5, with a tentative D call TRBD1 (5 bases). There are 15 residues in the CDR3. In germline, CDR1 is SGHVS, CDR2 FQNEAQ. V was trimmed by 0 bases and J by 1 base, leaving 9 bases between them. DNA for the CDR3: TGTGCCAGCAGCTTAGCGACAGCCTTCCAAGAGACCCAGTACTTC. Its protein product is CASSLATAFQETQYF. The full variable domain, in which reference TRBV7-8 and TRBJ2-5 provide the parts outside the CDR3, is GAGVSQSPRYKVAKRGQDVALRCDPISGHVSLFWYQQALGQGPEFLTYFQNEAQLDKSGLPSDRFFAERPEGSVSTLKIQRTQQEDSAVYLCASSLATAFQETQYFGPGTRLLVL.

The V and J genes are TRBV28 and TRBJ2-2, with 7 bases aligning to TRBD1. V dropped 6 bases and J dropped 8; count of bases not matched to a gene: 9. The CDR3 runs 14 residues. Germline V lookup: CDR1 MDHEN, CDR2 SYDVKM. The CDR3 coding sequence is TGTGCCAGCAGGCCTCAGGGGGTAGGGGGGGAGCTGTTTTTT. It codes for CASRPQGVGGELFF.

The rearrangement links TRBV15 to TRBJ2-1; 7 nucleotides align to TRBD2. Germline CDR1 reads LNHNV; CDR2 reads YYDKDF (reference sequence). Trimming removed 9 bases from V and 1 base from J; junction bases left unmatched: 6. This CDR3 contains 14 residues. The chain's CDR3 is CATREHLSYNEQFF. CDR3 sequence (DNA): TGTGCCACGCGGGAGCATTTATCCTACAATGAGCAGTTCTTC.

The chain employs TRBV28 and TRBJ2-3, with TRBD2 matching 13 bases. This CDR3 contains 16 residues. Germline lookup yields CDR1 MDHEN and CDR2 SYDVKM. Trimming removed 4 bases from V and 2 bases from J; junction bases left unmatched: 3. The CDR3 sequence is CASSSGLAGYTDTQYF. CDR3 bases: TGTGCCAGCAGTTCGGGACTAGCGGGATACACAGATACGCAGTATTTT.

This chain uses TRBV18 with TRBJ2-5; D may correspond to TRBD1 or TRBD2 (5 bases each). The CDR3 consists of 15 residues. Germline assignment: CDR1 KGHSH and CDR2 LQKENI. V was trimmed by 2 bases and J by 5 bases, leaving 15 bases between them. The CDR3 nucleotides are TGTGCCAGCTCACCATCCCCCGGGACGGGGGAGACCCAGTACTTC. This translates into CASSPSPGTGETQYF.

This chain connects TRBV28 to TRBJ2-2, with TRBD1 matching 7 bases. The CDR3 loop spans 16 amino acids. Germline loops: CDR1 MDHEN, CDR2 SYDVKM. V trimming: 3 bases; J trimming: 7 bases; junction bases outside the gene matches: 11. DNA for the CDR3: TGTGCCAGCAGTTTTATAAACAGGGGATTCAGCGGGGAGCTGTTTTTT. This sequence encodes CASSFINRGFSGELFF.

V and J are TRBV12-2 and TRBJ2-2; the listed D gene, TRBD2, was not tested against the DNA. TRBV12-2 is annotated as a pseudogene. The CDR3 runs to 16 residues. The CDR3 nucleotides read TGTGCACATCACTCAGCGGGAGTTCCGAACACCGGGGAGCTGTTTTTT. Translation: CAHHSAGVPNTGELFF.

The chain uses TRBV28 and TRBJ2-7; the D gene is possibly TRBD1 (6 bases). This CDR3 is built from 13 residues. V lost 5 bases and J lost 5, with 13 bases in between. Looked up from germline, CDR1 is MDHEN and CDR2 is SYDVKM. The CDR3 sequence: CASSGQGTNEQYF. As DNA, the CDR3 is TGTGCCAGCAGTGGGCAGGGGACGAACGAGCAGTACTTC.

This chain links TRBV7-6 with TRBJ2-3, with D uncertain. The CDR3 has 13 residues. V was clipped by 5 bases and J by 4 bases, with 10 bases between them. Germline V CDR1 and CDR2: SGHVS, FNYEAQ. In DNA form, the CDR3 reads TGTGCCAGCAGCCCACTGATGCCAGATACGCAGTATTTT. Protein: CASSPLMPDTQYF.

This sequence joins TRBV10-3 and TRBJ2-7; TRBD1 aligns across 10 bases. The V segment lost 8 bases and the J segment 3 bases; nucleotides outside the gene matches: 1. Germline assignment: CDR1 ENHRY and CDR2 SYGVKD. CDR3 length: 12 amino acids. The CDR3 sequence is CAIRDRGYEQYF. The CDR3 nucleotides are TGTGCCATCCGGGACAGGGGCTACGAGCAGTACTTC.

This clone has a handful of counts. This chain uses TRBV27 with TRBJ2-7; TRBD2 matches 11 bases. Germline values: CDR1 MNHEY, CDR2 SMNVEV (reference sequence). The CDR3 loop spans 16 amino acids. The V and J ends lost 5 bases and 3 bases, in that order; junction bases with no gene match: 9. Here the CDR3 DNA reads TGTGCCAGCAGTCCGTGGGTAGCGGGAGGGCTCTACGAGCAGTACTTC. This codes for CASSPWVAGGLYEQYF.

The CDR3, as DNA: TGTGCCAGCAGCTTGGGAGCATTCCGGCTACCCTACGAGCAGTACTTC. Translating gives CASSLGAFRLPYEQYF. The V call is TRBV5-5, the J call TRBJ2-7; no clear D. CDR1 is SGHKS and CDR2 is YYEKEE in the germline V gene (reference sequence). The germline V and J ends were trimmed by 0 bases and 2 bases, with 15 bases remaining between them. The CDR3 has 16 amino acids. Together with reference TRBV5-5 and TRBJ2-7, the CDR3 gives the full variable domain: DAGVTQSPTHLIKTRGQQVTLRCSPISGHKSVSWYQQVLGQGPQFIFQYYEKEERGRGNFPDRFSARQFPNYSSELNVNALLLGDSALYLCASSLGAFRLPYEQYFGPGTRLTVT.

The chain employs TRBV10-2 and TRBJ2-7; 9 nucleotides agree with TRBD2. Losses at the gene ends were 7 bases for V and 4 bases for J; bases not matched to a gene: 5. Per the germline V gene, CDR1 is WSHSY and CDR2 is SAAADI. The CDR3 runs to 13 residues. CDR3 amino acids: CASKVAGDYEQYF. The CDR3 DNA sequence: TGCGCCAGCAAGGTAGCGGGAGATTACGAGCAGTACTTC.

V and J are TRBV5-1 and TRBJ1-3, with D unclear. The CDR3 runs 13 residues. Per germline, CDR1 SGHRS and CDR2 YFSETQ. V was cut by 1 base and J by 0 bases, with 2 bases left in between. CDR3 loop: CASSLSSGNTIYF. In nucleotides, the CDR3 is TGCGCCAGCAGCTTGAGCTCTGGAAACACCATATATTTT.

This chain uses TRBV11-3 with TRBJ2-5, with D hard to call. V dropped 7 bases and J dropped 1 base, with 13 bases sitting between them. From germline, CDR1 is SGHNT and CDR2 YENEEA. The CDR3 has 14 amino acids. CDR3 region: CASTRQHSQETQYF. The DNA of the CDR3 is TGTGCCAGCACCCGACAACACTCCCAAGAGACCCAGTACTTC. Drawing the rest from reference TRBV11-3 and TRBJ2-5, the complete variable domain is EAGVVQSPRYKIIEKKQPVAFWCNPISGHNTLYWYLQNLGQGPELLIRYENEEAVDDSQLPKDRFSAERLKGVDSTLKIQPAELGDSAVYLCASTRQHSQETQYFGPGTRLLVL.

The chain is built from TRBV5-1 and TRBJ2-7; D gene uncertain. The CDR3 runs 14 residues. The germline V and J ends were trimmed by 0 bases and 2 bases, with 9 bases remaining between them. Per the germline V gene, CDR1 is SGHRS and CDR2 is YFSETQ. The DNA of the CDR3 is TGCGCCAGCAGCTTGGTAGAGAATCCCTACGAGCAGTACTTC. This encodes CASSLVENPYEQYF.

V and J are TRBV5-1 and TRBJ2-7; 7 bases are shared with TRBD2. This CDR3 is built from 16 residues. CDR1 SGHRS and CDR2 YFSETQ come from the germline V gene. Trimming took 2 bases from V and 5 from J; bases not matched to a gene: 13. The DNA of the CDR3 is TGCGCCAGCAGCTTTCGGGTGGGCGGGGGAAGCCACGAGCAGTACTTC. Protein product: CASSFRVGGGSHEQYF.

The genes are TRBV28 and TRBJ2-5; 8 positions agree with TRBD1. The junction had 9 bases not matched to a gene; V was cut back by 4 bases and J by 5 bases. The CDR3 runs 15 residues. In germline, CDR1 is MDHEN, CDR2 SYDVKM. The CDR3 region has the DNA TGTGCCAGCAGTTCCGGACAGGGTGGTGGGGAGACCCAGTACTTC. As protein: CASSSGQGGGETQYF.

The genes are TRBV28 and TRBJ2-3; D is perhaps TRBD1 (6 bases). Germline-derived CDR1 and CDR2 are MDHEN and SYDVKM. The CDR3 runs to 15 residues. Between the trimmed V and J ends, which lost 6 bases and 1 base, there was a span of 14 bases. CDR3 DNA: TGTGCCAGCAGCCACTCAGGGGAAGGCACAGATACGCAGTATTTT. Translation gives CASSHSGEGTDTQYF.

J is TRBJ2-7 and V is TRBV1; the D call of TRBD2 is as the table states it, not checked on the DNA. TRBV1 is a pseudogene. The CDR3 has 17 amino acids. The DNA for the CDR3 is TGCACCAGCAGCCAAGATCAAAAGGGTCTATTCGCTCGGGGGCAGTACTTC. This sequence encodes CTSSQDQKGLFARGQYF.

The J gene is TRBJ2-7, the V gene TRBV6-5; 10 bases agree with TRBD1. J gave up 1 base and V 6 bases, and 6 bases lay outside the gene matches. Germline CDR1 is MNHEY and CDR2 is SVGAGI. This CDR3 has 15 amino acids. The CDR3 spells CASRAPGQGSYEQYF. DNA of the CDR3: TGTGCCAGCAGAGCTCCGGGACAGGGGTCCTACGAGCAGTACTTC.

The gene calls are TRBV7-5 and TRBJ2-7; the listed D gene, TRBD1, was not tested against the DNA. TRBV7-5 represents a pseudogene. The CDR3 has 12 amino acids. CDR3 nucleotides: TGTGTCAGAAGCTTTCCCAGGGTCGAGCAGTACTTC. This sequence encodes CVRSFPRVEQYF.